This T cell receptor (beta chain) was documented in a study of chemoradiotherapy in HPV16-positive cancers. At the level of the study: Candidate HPV-specific clones and shared TCR motifs came from a couple of HPV16-positive patients. Study-wide results and caveats: Candidate HPV-specific clones and E7-related TCR motifs grew in tumor during treatment. For HPV16-positive patients, expanding HPV-responsive T cells associated with longer recurrence-free survival.

Over chemoradiotherapy, repertoires were sampled more than once. This CDR3 comprises 15 residues. The V and J ends lost 7 bases and 4 bases, in that order; junction bases with no gene match: 7. Germline CDR1 reads MNHEY; CDR2 reads SMNVEV (reference sequence). The protocol was immunoSEQ multiplex PCR, while the TCRdb copy is restricted to in-frame clones and leaves out a portion. The sample has 10,000 to 15,000 clones; around three quarters are singletons. As to this clone: Antigen unknown.

This chain joins TRBV27 and TRBJ2-2; 9 nucleotides match TRBD2. Collection took place from a patient who underwent chemoradiotherapy. The TCR sequence derives from a human donor with HPV-associated anogenital cancer. The CDR3 DNA follows: TGTGCCAGCAAGTCTTTTAGCGGGGGCACCGGGGAGCTGTTTTTT. This codes for CASKSFSGGTGELFF.